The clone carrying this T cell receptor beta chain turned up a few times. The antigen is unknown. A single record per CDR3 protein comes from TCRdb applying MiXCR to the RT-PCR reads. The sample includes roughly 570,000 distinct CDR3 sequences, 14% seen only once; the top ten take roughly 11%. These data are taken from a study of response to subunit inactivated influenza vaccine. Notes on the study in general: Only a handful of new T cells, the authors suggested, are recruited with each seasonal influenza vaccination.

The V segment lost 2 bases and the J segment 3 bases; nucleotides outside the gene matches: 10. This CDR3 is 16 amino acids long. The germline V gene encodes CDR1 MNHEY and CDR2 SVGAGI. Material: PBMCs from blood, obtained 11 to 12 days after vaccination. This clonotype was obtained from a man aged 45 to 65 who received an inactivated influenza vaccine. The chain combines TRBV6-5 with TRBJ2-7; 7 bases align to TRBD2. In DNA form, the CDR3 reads TGTGCCAGCAGTTACGGTATTGGTAGCGGGCGCTACGAGCAGTACTTC. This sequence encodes CASSYGIGSGRYEQYF.